These 13 T cell receptor beta chains came from one sample sequenced in a study of shared clonotypes between healthy human individuals. The data were produced by immunoSEQ multiplex PCR, yet TCRdb's version contains in-frame clones alone and is incomplete. The repertoire holds under 1,900,000 clones, around 98.5% seen once, with around 0.38% in the top ten. The specimen was naive CD4+ T cells sorted from blood. The subset: CD45RA+ positively selected. The receptors here all came from a man aged 25-45 years in good health.

The chain combines TRBV28 with TRBJ1-2; 8 bases map to TRBD1. The CDR3 totals 13 residues. Trimming at V came to 5 bases and at J to 5 bases, leaving 4 bases not matched to a gene. Germline CDR1 reads MDHEN; CDR2 reads SYDVKM. The CDR3 DNA reads as TGTGCCAGCAGTGCACAGGGGGATTATGGCTACACCTTC. As protein: CASSAQGDYGYTF.

The chain is built from TRBV11-2 and TRBJ1-1; unclear D gene. The CDR3 spans 14 residues. Trimming removed 1 base from V and 3 bases from J, with 9 bases in between. The germline gives CDR1 SGHAT, CDR2 FQNNGV. The CDR3 nucleotides are TGTGCCAGCAGCTTAGGGGCTGGGTACACTGAAGCTTTCTTT. This translates into CASSLGAGYTEAFF.

This chain links TRBV14 with TRBJ2-1; 10 bases line up with TRBD2. Unmatched junction bases numbered 3, after V lost 4 bases and J lost 6 bases. Germline lookup yields CDR1 SGHDN and CDR2 FVKESK. The CDR3 spans 14 residues. Written as DNA, the CDR3 is TGTGCCAGCAGCCCACTAGCGGGACGCAATGAGCAGTTCTTC. Protein product: CASSPLAGRNEQFF. Drawing the rest from reference TRBV14 and TRBJ2-1, the complete variable domain is EAGVTQFPSHSVIEKGQTVTLRCDPISGHDNLYWYRRVMGKEIKFLLHFVKESKQDESGMPNNRFLAERTGGTYSTLKVQPAELEDSGVYFCASSPLAGRNEQFFGPGTRLTVL.

As concerns this clone: Other DNA variants within this sample encode the same CDR3. J is TRBJ2-3 and V is TRBV9; the D is unclear. The V and J ends lost 0 bases and 3 bases respectively, with 2 bases between them. Germline-derived CDR1 and CDR2 are SGDLS and YYNGEE. The CDR3 runs 12 residues. This chain's CDR3 is CASSVATDTQYF. As DNA, the CDR3 is TGTGCCAGCAGCGTAGCTACAGATACGCAGTATTTT.

J is TRBJ1-2 and V is TRBV6-5; D remains ambiguous. Germline CDR1 is MNHEY and CDR2 is SVGAGI. V lost 5 bases and J 0 bases, leaving 7 bases between the germline ends. The CDR3 consists of 13 residues. DNA of the CDR3: TGTGCCAGCAGTCTTTCCACTAACTATGGCTACACCTTC. Its protein is CASSLSTNYGYTF.

This clone was seen only once. The genes are TRBV11-2 and TRBJ2-6; D uncertain. Trimming left V 6 bases short and J 2 bases short, with 17 bases between. From germline, CDR1 is SGHAT and CDR2 FQNNGV. The CDR3 spans 17 residues. The CDR3 nucleotides are TGTGCCAGCAGGTCGATCCGCGTATGGGCTGGGGCCAACGTCCTGACTTTC. Translated: CASRSIRVWAGANVLTF.

V is TRBV4-1 and J is TRBJ1-3, with TRBD1 as a possible D gene (5 bases). CDR1 and CDR2 from the germline V gene are MGHRA and YSYEKL. The length of the CDR3 is 17 residues. The ends were cut back, 0 bases at V and 0 bases at J, with 12 bases in the middle. This CDR3 is CASSQEYTGPSGNTIYF. The CDR3 DNA reads TGCGCCAGCAGCCAAGAATACACAGGACCCTCTGGAAACACCATATATTTT.

This chain links TRBV27 with TRBJ2-3; the D is unclear. CDR3 length: 14 amino acids. Germline loops: CDR1 MNHEY, CDR2 SMNVEV (reference sequence). Trimming removed 6 bases at V and 11 bases at J, with 21 bases between. The CDR3: CASSSRFGLAEQYF. CDR3 in DNA: TGTGCCAGCAGCTCTCGTTTCGGTCTGGCGGAGCAGTATTTT.

The CDR3: CASSLGIGWYF. CDR3 sequence (DNA): TGTGCCAGCAGTTTAGGGATAGGTTGGTACTTC. The rearrangement uses TRBV28 and TRBJ2-5; the D is unclear. Deletions cut 2 bases from V and 13 bases from J, with 11 bases between. This CDR3 is 11 amino acids long. The germline V gene has CDR1 MDHEN and CDR2 SYDVKM.

The chain employs TRBV7-3 and TRBJ2-5, with 9 bases aligning to TRBD2. Germline CDR1 reads SGHTA; CDR2 reads FQGTGA. The CDR3 length is 18 residues. Germline trimming cut 5 bases from V and 2 bases from J; bases unmatched to any gene: 15. CDR3: CASSHGRLAGLTQETQYF. CDR3 in DNA: TGTGCCAGCAGCCATGGGAGGCTAGCGGGACTCACTCAAGAGACCCAGTACTTC.

The CDR3 spells CATVRRERLETQYF. CDR3 nucleotides: TGTGCCACCGTCAGGCGGGAGAGGCTCGAGACCCAGTACTTC. V and J are TRBV28 and TRBJ2-5; 7 bases line up with TRBD2. The CDR3 has 14 residues. V lost 10 bases, J lost 5 bases, and 13 bases stayed unmatched. Germline V gives CDR1 MDHEN, CDR2 SYDVKM.

The chain has TRBV30 and TRBJ1-1, with TRBD1 as a possible D gene (5 bases). This CDR3 region has 13 residues. Germline CDR1 reads GTSNPN; CDR2 reads SVGIG (reference sequence). With 5 bases removed from V and 0 bases from J, the gap between germline ends came to 10 bases. CDR3 loop: CAWRWGVNTEAFF. The CDR3 DNA reads as TGTGCCTGGCGCTGGGGGGTGAACACTGAAGCTTTCTTT.

The chain carries TRBV4-2 and TRBJ2-7, with D possibly matching TRBD2 (6 bases). The germline V and J ends were trimmed by 0 bases and 4 bases, with 19 bases remaining between them. Germline V CDR1 and CDR2: LGHNA, YNFKEQ. The CDR3 extends over 17 amino acids. CDR3 coding DNA: TGTGCCAGCAGCCAAGATTCCCAGATGGGGGGTGGGTACGAGCAGTACTTC. Protein sequence: CASSQDSQMGGGYEQYF.